This T cell receptor (beta chain) was identified in a study of CD8 T cells in Susac syndrome. Study-level points and caveats: It was acknowledged in the study that its TCR sequencing and HLA analysis involved a relatively small number of individuals.

cDNA came from roughly 0.5 to 1 ug RNA primed by random hexamers. MiXCR, applied by TCRdb to the immunoSEQ multiplex PCR reads, yields one record per CDR3 protein. The repertoire consists of fewer than 200,000 distinct CDR3 sequences, with approximately 95% occurring once and the leading ten covering 0.15% to 0.2%. The T cells that were sequenced for TCR beta were CD8+ and CD4+ cells from blood. TEMRA cells were FACS-enriched and CD8+ and CD4+ T cells negatively isolated. V was pared by 7 bases and J by 1 base, with 11 bases between. CDR1 is MNHEY and CDR2 is SMNVEV in the germline V gene (reference sequence). The CDR3 contains 14 residues. About this clonotype: Its antigen is not known.

The sequence derives from a human donor with multiple sclerosis. Specimen: CD8+ T cells from PBMCs. The chain links TRBV27 to TRBJ2-1; no clear D. DNA of the CDR3: TGTGCCAGCACACCTACTCGGTCCTACAATGAGCAGTTCTTC. Its translation: CASTPTRSYNEQFF.